This entry lists 10 T cell receptor beta chains sequenced from one sample in a study of shared clonotypes between healthy human individuals. Sequencing was performed with immunoSEQ multiplex PCR; in TCRdb, only in-frame clones are kept and a portion is missing. The sample has about 1 million clones; around 75% are singletons. Sequenced material: memory CD4+ T cells sorted from blood. The sample's subset: CD45RA-negative fraction. These receptors all stem from a man aged 18 to 29 in good health.

V is TRBV6-1 and J is TRBJ1-2, with TRBD1 as a possible D gene (5 bases). The CDR3 sequence is 15 residues long. Deletions cut 8 bases from V and 3 bases from J, with 19 bases between. The germline V gene has CDR1 MNHNS and CDR2 SASEGT. The CDR3 DNA reads TGTGCCAGCTTCAGGACACCCTCTATGGACTATGGCTACACCTTC. Protein product: CASFRTPSMDYGYTF.

The rearrangement uses TRBV13 and TRBJ2-4; D is unresolved. Germline CDR1 reads PRHDT; CDR2 reads FYEKMQ (reference sequence). Trimming removed 0 bases from V and 1 base from J, with 10 bases in between. CDR3 length equals 16 residues. The CDR3 protein is CASSLGAWVAKNIQYF. CDR3 nucleotides: TGTGCCAGCAGCTTAGGCGCGTGGGTGGCCAAAAACATTCAGTACTTC.

The V and J genes are TRBV6-5 and TRBJ1-6; 7 nucleotides match TRBD1. CDR3 length: 14 residues. CDR1 and CDR2 from the germline V gene are MNHEY and SVGAGI. V gave up 6 bases and J gave up 5 bases; unmatched junction bases: 4. As DNA, the CDR3 is TGTGCCAGCAGATTACAGGGGAATAATTCACCCCTCCACTTT. As protein: CASRLQGNNSPLHF.

The chain couples TRBV15 to TRBJ2-3, with no clear D. In germline, CDR1 is LNHNV, CDR2 YYDKDF (reference sequence). The germline V and J ends were trimmed by 3 bases and 6 bases, with 16 bases remaining between them. The CDR3 has 15 residues. CDR3: CATSSQRAHGDTQYF. In nucleotides, the CDR3 is TGTGCCACCAGCAGCCAAAGGGCCCATGGGGATACGCAGTATTTT.

The V gene is TRBV18, the J gene TRBJ1-3; 7 bases match TRBD1. The V segment lost 6 bases and the J segment 1 base; nucleotides outside the gene matches: 6. The CDR3 consists of 15 residues. Germline V lookup: CDR1 KGHSH, CDR2 LQKENI. The CDR3 coding sequence is TGTGCCAGCTCTGACAGGGAAATATCTGGAAACACCATATATTTT. This sequence encodes CASSDREISGNTIYF.

Only a few counts were recorded for this clone. This sequence joins TRBV30 and TRBJ2-7; D remains ambiguous. The CDR3 sequence is 12 residues long. Deletions cut 2 bases from V and 5 bases from J, with 10 bases between. Germline V gene data show CDR1 as GTSNPN and CDR2 as SVGIG (reference sequence). DNA for the CDR3: TGTGCCTGGAGTTTTGGTCTCCACGAGCAGTACTTC. Its protein is CAWSFGLHEQYF.

The CDR3: CASSQVNSKNIQYF. The DNA of the CDR3 is TGCGCCAGCAGCCAAGTTAACAGTAAAAACATTCAGTACTTC. This sequence joins TRBV4-1 and TRBJ2-4; unclear D gene. Germline V gene data show CDR1 as MGHRA and CDR2 as YSYEKL. Trimming stripped 1 base from V and 4 bases from J, with 8 bases between. The CDR3 consists of 14 residues.

This clone came up once. J is TRBJ2-5 and V is TRBV9; 10 positions agree with TRBD2. V lost 0 bases, J lost 5 bases, and 10 bases stayed unmatched. This CDR3 region has 17 residues. Germline assignment: CDR1 SGDLS and CDR2 YYNGEE. CDR3 DNA sequence: TGTGCCAGCAGCGTAGTAGGGAGCGGGAGGGCCCGGGAGACCCAGTACTTC. It specifies CASSVVGSGRARETQYF.

This clone was observed a handful of times. The J gene is TRBJ1-5, the V gene TRBV2; D is uncertain. Germline CDR1 reads SNHLY; CDR2 reads FYNNEI. Trimming cost V 6 bases and J 4 bases, with 10 bases left between them. The CDR3 loop spans 13 amino acids. The CDR3 sequence is CASSQGYNQPQHF. CDR3 DNA sequence: TGTGCCAGCAGCCAAGGGTATAATCAGCCCCAGCATTTT.

The chain carries TRBV30 and TRBJ1-6; TRBD1 matches 9 bases. There are 13 residues in the CDR3. V gave up 2 bases and J gave up 14 bases; unmatched junction bases: 7. Germline CDR1 reads GTSNPN; CDR2 reads SVGIG (reference sequence). Written as DNA, the CDR3 is TGTGCCTGGAGTTCCGGGACAGGGAAAGCCCTCCACTTT. Residues: CAWSSGTGKALHF.